This record looks at one T cell receptor (beta chain) sequence and its context. The data stem from a study of blood T cell repertoires in COVID-19. As handled by the study authors: Nucleated cell counts were estimated from reference gene primer amplification. TCRdb's copy holds only in-frame clones and misses some; the assay was immunoSEQ multiplex PCR. Clone size and the V and J calls come from that table; the DNA yielded D and trimming. The sample records roughly 240,000 clones, roughly 85% being singletons. In germline, CDR1 is SGHTA, CDR2 FQGNSA. V shed 0 bases and J shed 4 bases, with 15 bases lying between them. The CDR3 contains 16 residues.

The sequencing sample was made of PBMCs or T cells enriched from blood (not recorded which). The origin of this receptor is a woman aged 45-60 years with acute COVID-19. J is TRBJ1-2 and V is TRBV7-2; a possible D gene is TRBD1 (5 bases). The CDR3 sequence: CASSLAAGQRLYGYTF. The CDR3 DNA reads as TGTGCCAGCAGCTTAGCGGCAGGGCAGCGCCTCTATGGCTACACCTTC. Using reference TRBV7-2 and TRBJ1-2 for the parts outside the CDR3, the full variable domain is GAGVSQSPSNKVTEKGKDVELRCDPISGHTALYWYRQSLGQGLEFLIYFQGNSAPDKSGLPSDRFSAERTGGSVSTLTIQRTQQEDSAVYLCASSLAAGQRLYGYTFGSGTRLTVV.